The rows below give T cell receptor beta chains drawn from one sample of a study of T cell responses to AZD1222 COVID-19 vaccine. Generated by immunoSEQ multiplex PCR, the TCRdb table keeps only in-frame clones and is missing some. Of about 27,000 clones in the sample, 92% were seen once. Sequencing was performed on peripheral blood, taken 28 days after the second AZD1222 dose. The source of these receptors is an adult who received the AZD1222 COVID-19 vaccine. Each CDR3 is given with its conserved first and last residue. The order of the fields is D gene, clone size, J gene, V gene, CDR3 protein, CDR3 DNA. A D gene is named only where the DNA matches it firmly. A row's size may be missing; if present it is once, few, many or a size class.

>NA|NA|TRBJ1-1|TRBV7-2
CASSLAEVGVGTEAFF
TGTGCCAGCAGCTTAGCTGAGGTTGGAGTGGGCACTGAAGCTTTCTTT
>TRBD1|once|TRBJ1-6|TRBV5-1
CASSSGTASLSYNSPLHF
TGCGCCAGCAGCTCCGGGACAGCTTCCCTCTCCTATAATTCACCCCTCCACTTT
>NA|NA|TRBJ2-3|TRBV5-6
CASSPYLDTQYF
TGTGCCAGCAGCCCTTATCTAGATACGCAGTATTTT
>TRBD1|NA|TRBJ2-7|TRBV3-1/TRBV3-2
CASSPPQGPVYEQYF
TGTGCCAGCAGCCCACCACAGGGGCCCGTCTACGAGCAGTACTTC
>NA|once|TRBJ2-2|TRBV6-4
CASSDSQTGELFF
TGTGCCAGCAGTGACTCCCAGACCGGGGAGCTGTTTTTT
>TRBD1|NA|TRBJ1-4|TRBV3-1/TRBV3-2
CASSQRDRGGEKLFF
TGTGCCAGCAGCCAAAGGGACAGGGGGGGTGAAAAACTGTTTTTT
>NA|once|TRBJ2-1|TRBV7-3
CASSLRGGSTSYNEQFF
TGTGCCAGCAGCTTAAGAGGCGGCTCCACTTCCTACAATGAGCAGTTCTTC
>TRBD2|NA|TRBJ2-1|TRBV7-3
CASSRLAGADEQFF
TGTGCCAGCAGCCGACTAGCGGGAGCCGATGAGCAGTTCTTC
>TRBD1|NA|TRBJ1-2|TRBV7-3
CASSPSSGQGLDTF
TGTGCCAGCAGCCCTTCATCCGGACAGGGGCTGGACACCTTC
>NA|once|TRBJ2-7|TRBV3-1/TRBV3-2
CASSQGVTTYEQYF
TGTGCCAGCAGCCAGGGAGTGACTACCTACGAGCAGTACTTC
>NA|NA|TRBJ2-2|TRBV6-4
CASRPRNSGAEGGELFF
TGTGCCAGCAGGCCCCGGAACTCGGGAGCGGAGGGCGGGGAGCTGTTTTTT
>TRBD2|NA|TRBJ2-1|TRBV28
CATRGLAGDNEQFF
TGTGCCACCCGCGGACTAGCGGGGGACAATGAGCAGTTCTTC
>TRBD2|NA|TRBJ2-1|TRBV7-3
CASSLEKSSGIDEQFF
TGTGCCAGCAGCTTAGAAAAGTCTAGCGGGATCGATGAGCAGTTCTTC